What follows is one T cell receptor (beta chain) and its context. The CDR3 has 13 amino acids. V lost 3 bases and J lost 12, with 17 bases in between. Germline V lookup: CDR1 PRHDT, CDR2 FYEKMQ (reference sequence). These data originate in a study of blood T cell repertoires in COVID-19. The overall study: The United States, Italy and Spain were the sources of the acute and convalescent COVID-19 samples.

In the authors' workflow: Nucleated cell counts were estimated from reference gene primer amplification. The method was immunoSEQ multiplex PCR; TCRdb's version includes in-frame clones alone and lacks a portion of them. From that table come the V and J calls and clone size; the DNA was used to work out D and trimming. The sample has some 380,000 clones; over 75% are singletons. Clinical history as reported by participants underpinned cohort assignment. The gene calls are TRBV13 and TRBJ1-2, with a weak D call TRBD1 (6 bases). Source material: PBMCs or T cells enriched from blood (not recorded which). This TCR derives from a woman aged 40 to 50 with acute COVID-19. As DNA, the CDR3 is TGTGCCAGCAGCTTGCTGGGACACACGTCAAACACCTTC. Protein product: CASSLLGHTSNTF.